This T cell receptor beta chain was sequenced in a study of identical twins. Template switching introduced a universal primer site, and the cDNA bore unique molecular identifiers. TCRdb reprocessed the 5' RACE reads with MiXCR, giving one entry per CDR3 protein. This sample has about 210,000 distinct CDR3 sequences; approximately 9% occur once, and the top ten carry around 5%. Germline assignment: CDR1 KGHDR and CDR2 SFDVKD. CDR3 length: 15 residues. The J segment lost 4 bases and the V segment lost 2 bases, leaving 2 bases of the junction unmatched. Remarks on this clonotype: The antigen is unknown.

Study-level points and caveats: Fewer insertions characterized abundant cord blood beta clonotypes, whereas memory repertoires showed none.

The sequence derives from a woman under 30 in good health. The sample was memory (CD45RO+) T cells sorted from blood. The gene calls are TRBV24-1 and TRBJ2-5; 11 positions agree with TRBD2. This CDR3 reads CATSDSSGRSETQYF. The DNA of the CDR3 is TGTGCCACCAGTGATTCTAGCGGGAGGTCAGAGACCCAGTACTTC.